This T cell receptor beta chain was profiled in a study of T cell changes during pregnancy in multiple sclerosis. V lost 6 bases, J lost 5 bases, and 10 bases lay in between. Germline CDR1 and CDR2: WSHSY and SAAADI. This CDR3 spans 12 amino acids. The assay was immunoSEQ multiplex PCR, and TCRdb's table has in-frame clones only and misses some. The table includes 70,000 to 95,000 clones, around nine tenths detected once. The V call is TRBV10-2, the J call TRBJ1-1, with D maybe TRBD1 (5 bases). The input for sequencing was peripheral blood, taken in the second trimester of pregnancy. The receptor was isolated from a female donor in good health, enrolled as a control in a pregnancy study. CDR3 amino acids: CASRGGRTEAFF. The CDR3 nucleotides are TGCGCCAGCAGGGGGGGTAGGACTGAAGCTTTCTTT.